This T cell receptor (beta chain) was recorded in a study of blood T cell repertoires in COVID-19. V lost 1 base, J lost 6 bases, and 10 bases stayed unmatched. The germline V gene encodes CDR1 SGHVS and CDR2 FNYEAQ. The CDR3 runs to 16 residues. TCRdb's copy holds only in-frame clones and misses some; the assay was immunoSEQ multiplex PCR. The sample includes more than 95,000 clones, about nine tenths of them seen just once. The chain joins TRBV7-6 to TRBJ2-7; 9 nucleotides agree with TRBD2. This clonotype was obtained from a man in his 70s who had recovered from COVID-19. Sequencing was carried out using peripheral blood. In nucleotides, the CDR3 is TGTGCCAGCAGCTTAGGGGGCGGGAGGGCCATCAGCGAGCAGTACTTC. Its protein product is CASSLGGGRAISEQYF. The variable domain in full, completed from reference TRBV7-6 and TRBJ2-7, reads GAGVSQSPRYKVTKRGQDVALRCDPISGHVSLYWYRQALGQGPEFLTYFNYEAQQDKSGLPNDRFSAERPEGSISTLTIQRTEQRDSAMYRCASSLGGGRAISEQYFGPGTRLTVT.